The 17 T cell receptor beta chains below come from one sample, sequenced in a study of blood T cell repertoires in COVID-19. Clones were read by immunoSEQ multiplex PCR, and TCRdb kept only the in-frame ones, dropping some. The sample includes approximately 150,000 clones, more than 65% seen only once; the top ten take around 15%. The specimen was PBMCs or T cells enriched from blood (not recorded which). The receptors were gathered from a man aged 50 to 59 who had recovered from COVID-19.

V is TRBV3-1 (or the pseudogene TRBV3-2) and J is TRBJ2-5, with 9 bases that match TRBD2. The CDR3 covers 13 residues. Looked up from germline, CDR1 is LGHDT and CDR2 is YNNKEL (reference sequence). J was trimmed by 3 bases and V by 8 bases; bases with no gene match: 4. CDR3 coding DNA: TGTGCCAGCTTGGCTAGCGGGGAAGAGACCCAGTACTTC. It encodes CASLASGEETQYF.

The chain joins TRBV24-1 to TRBJ1-4; tentative D call: TRBD1 (6 bases). This CDR3 contains 15 residues. The germline V gene encodes CDR1 KGHDR and CDR2 SFDVKD. Trimming cost V 1 base and J 5 bases, with 10 bases left between them. The CDR3 here is CATSDFGQGNEKLFF. The DNA for the CDR3 is TGTGCCACCAGTGATTTTGGGCAGGGGAATGAAAAACTGTTTTTT.

This chain connects TRBV18 to TRBJ1-1; maybe TRBD1 (5 bases). Trimming stripped 3 bases from V and 1 base from J, with 15 bases between. Germline CDR1 and CDR2: KGHSH and LQKENI. This CDR3 contains 16 residues. The CDR3, as DNA: TGTGCCAGCTCACCTGGAGGAGGGGTGGAGAACACTGAAGCTTTCTTT. This codes for CASSPGGGVENTEAFF.

This clone was recorded once. The V gene is TRBV6-1, the J gene TRBJ1-2, with TRBD1 as a possible D gene (5 bases). V shed 0 bases and J shed 5 bases, with 10 bases lying between them. Per germline, CDR1 MNHNS and CDR2 SASEGT. The length of the CDR3 is 14 residues. The DNA of the CDR3 is TGTGCCAGCAGTGAAGCCAGGACATCTTATGGCTACACCTTC. Its protein product is CASSEARTSYGYTF.

Note on this clone: Other DNA sequences from this sample encode an identical CDR3 as well. This sequence joins TRBV7-9 and TRBJ1-4; D gene ambiguous. Trimming stripped 5 bases from V and 2 bases from J, with 15 bases between. Germline V gene sequence: CDR1 SEHNR, CDR2 FQNEAQ (reference sequence). This CDR3 contains 16 residues. CDR3 in amino acids: CASSPPRGATNEKLFF. The CDR3 bases are TGTGCCAGCAGCCCTCCCCGAGGAGCGACTAATGAAAAACTGTTTTTT.

This clone showed up just once. The rearrangement uses TRBV3-1 (or the pseudogene TRBV3-2) and TRBJ1-5; D is unresolved. The CDR3 contains 13 residues. V was cut by 4 bases and J by 7 bases, with 11 bases left in between. Germline CDR1 is LGHDT and CDR2 is YNNKEL (reference sequence). For the CDR3, the DNA is TGTGCCAGCAGCCCGACTATTACGCAGCCCCAGCATTTT. Translation gives CASSPTITQPQHF.

This chain connects TRBV3-1 (or the pseudogene TRBV3-2) to TRBJ2-7; 7 nucleotides line up with TRBD2. V dropped 0 bases and J dropped 3; count of bases not matched to a gene: 5. The CDR3 spans 15 residues. The V gene's germline CDR1 is LGHDT and CDR2 YNNKEL (reference sequence). Here the CDR3 DNA reads TGTGCCAGCAGCCAAGACCCAGCGGGGAGCTACGAGCAGTACTTC. Translation: CASSQDPAGSYEQYF.

V and J are TRBV5-1 and TRBJ2-3; 7 nucleotides agree with TRBD2. J lost 2 bases, V lost 0 bases, and 6 bases had no gene match. The CDR3 consists of 16 residues. Germline V gene sequence: CDR1 SGHRS, CDR2 YFSETQ. CDR3 DNA sequence: TGCGCCAGCAGCTTGGGTCAGCGGGGAGACACAGATACGCAGTATTTT. Amino acids: CASSLGQRGDTDTQYF. The full variable domain, rest sourced from reference TRBV5-1 and TRBJ2-3, is KAGVTQTPRYLIKTRGQQVTLSCSPISGHRSVSWYQQTPGQGLQFLFEYFSETQRNKGNFPGRFSGRQFSNSRSEMNVSTLELGDSALYLCASSLGQRGDTDTQYFGPGTRLTVL.

The chain is built from TRBV13 and TRBJ2-7; 7 bases match TRBD1. CDR1 is PRHDT and CDR2 is FYEKMQ in the germline V gene (reference sequence). The CDR3 spans 15 residues. Losses at the gene ends were 5 bases for V and 0 bases for J; bases not matched to a gene: 7. CDR3 sequence: CASSKDRPSSYEQYF. CDR3 DNA sequence: TGTGCCAGCAGCAAGGACAGGCCGAGCTCCTACGAGCAGTACTTC. The whole variable domain, filled in from reference TRBV13 and TRBJ2-7, reads AAGVIQSPRHLIKEKRETATLKCYPIPRHDTVYWYQQGPGQDPQFLISFYEKMQSDKGSIPDRFSAQQFSDYHSELNMSSLELGDSALYFCASSKDRPSSYEQYFGPGTRLTVT.

The genes are TRBV7-9 and TRBJ2-3; no definite D call. The CDR3 sequence is 16 residues long. CDR1 and CDR2 (germline): SEHNR, FQNEAQ (reference sequence). With 1 base removed from V and 1 base from J, the gap between germline ends came to 12 bases. CDR3 coding DNA: TGTGCCAGCAGCTTAGAGGCAGGCGCTGGCACAGATACGCAGTATTTT. Translation: CASSLEAGAGTDTQYF.

Here the CDR3 DNA reads TGTGCCAGCAGCCTAACGGGAGTCGGAAACACCATATATTTT. Encoded protein: CASSLTGVGNTIYF. The genes are TRBV3-1 (or the pseudogene TRBV3-2) and TRBJ1-3; D remains unclear. The V end lost 4 bases, the J end lost 4 bases, and 11 bases lay between the germline ends. Germline V gene data show CDR1 as LGHDT and CDR2 as YNNKEL (reference sequence). The CDR3 totals 14 residues.

A note on this clone: In the same sample, other DNA sequences code for this CDR3. This chain joins TRBV18 and TRBJ2-3; D not resolved. Deletions cut 0 bases from V and 3 bases from J, with 4 bases between. CDR3 length: 13 amino acids. CDR1 and CDR2 from the germline V gene are KGHSH and LQKENI. This chain's CDR3 is CASSPPGTDTQYF. The CDR3 DNA reads as TGTGCCAGCTCACCACCCGGGACAGATACGCAGTATTTT.

This clone has just one count. V usage is TRBV5-6 and J usage is TRBJ1-2, with 7 bases that match TRBD1. The germline CDR1 and CDR2 sequences are SGHDT and YYEEEE. V lost 1 base and J lost 6; bases outside the gene matches: 12. The CDR3 covers 16 residues. The CDR3 DNA sequence: TGTGCCAGCAGCTTGATGGGACAGCCTCCTGCGGATGGCTACACCTTC. It specifies CASSLMGQPPADGYTF.

In this sample, this clone turned up a few times. The genes are TRBV7-8 and TRBJ1-3, with TRBD1 matching 9 bases. Germline V gene sequence: CDR1 SGHVS, CDR2 FQNEAQ. This CDR3 region has 17 residues. V dropped 5 bases and J dropped 1; count of bases not matched to a gene: 9. CDR3 residues: CASSQAGTGLSGNTIYF. The CDR3 DNA sequence: TGTGCCAGCAGCCAAGCTGGGACAGGGCTATCTGGAAACACCATATATTTT.

The genes are TRBV19 and TRBJ1-4, with no clear D. This CDR3 has 16 residues. V lost 0 bases and J lost 4, with 12 bases in between. Germline CDR1 LNHDA, CDR2 SQIVND (reference sequence). The CDR3 DNA follows: TGTGCCAGTAGTATAGATAAGGGAGGGATTAATGAAAAACTGTTTTTT. Its translation: CASSIDKGGINEKLFF.

The chain couples TRBV19 to TRBJ2-5; TRBD2 might be the D (6 bases). With 7 bases removed from V and 2 bases from J, the gap between germline ends came to 17 bases. This CDR3 has 15 residues. Germline V gene sequence: CDR1 LNHDA, CDR2 SQIVND (reference sequence). The CDR3 DNA sequence: TGTGCCAGTAATAGCGGACGTTGGGATCAAGAGACCCAGTACTTC. Translation gives CASNSGRWDQETQYF.

The gene calls are TRBV7-9 and TRBJ1-5; 10 bases map to TRBD1. The V segment lost 5 bases and the J segment 2 bases; nucleotides outside the gene matches: 6. Germline CDR1 reads SEHNR; CDR2 reads FQNEAQ (reference sequence). The CDR3 sequence is 16 residues long. The DNA for the CDR3 is TGTGCCAGCAGCCCTGGGGGGACAGGGGGCAATCAGCCCCAGCATTTT. The encoded protein is CASSPGGTGGNQPQHF.